This T cell receptor (beta chain) was profiled in a study of T cells in Graves' hyperthyroidism and ophthalmopathy. It was RNA transcripts that yielded the amplified TCR beta CDR3 regions. Initially, a first-round RT-PCR of the TCR CDR3 employed the HTBI primer set. MiXCR, run by TCRdb on the multiplex PCR reads, gives a single entry per CDR3 protein. The sample yields over 500,000 distinct CDR3 sequences, about 14% seen once. This clonotype was seen ten or more times. The V gene's germline CDR1 is SNHLY and CDR2 FYNNEI. The CDR3 length is 13 residues. The germline V and J ends were trimmed by 6 bases and 1 base, with 9 bases remaining between them.

The chain is built from TRBV2 and TRBJ1-1; the D gene is possibly TRBD1 (5 bases). Sequencing was done on a sample of blood. This clonotype was sampled from a woman aged 40-49 years with Graves' hyperthyroidism. DNA of the CDR3: TGTGCCAGCAGAAAGACAGAGAACACTGAAGCTTTCTTT. Translated: CASRKTENTEAFF.